The clone carrying this TCR beta chain was observed a few times. Germline V gene lookup returns CDR1 SGHNT and CDR2 YYREEE (reference sequence). V was cut by 4 bases and J by 1 base, with 11 bases left in between. The CDR3 loop spans 14 amino acids. Time point specified: baseline pretreatment blood. Treatment given: 15 Gy SBRT to primary tumor, nephrectomy 4 weeks later. The data originate from a study of radiation and T cells in renal cell carcinoma. Assay used: immunoSEQ multiplex PCR; TCRdb lists only in-frame clones, some missing. The table includes about 130,000 clones, roughly 84% detected once. The TCR sequence derives from a woman between 45 and 65 years old with renal cell carcinoma. The gene calls are TRBV5-4 and TRBJ1-1; the D gene is possibly TRBD1 (5 bases). The sequenced sample was blood, obtained from a patient whose treatment included radiotherapy and nephrectomy. CDR3 DNA: TGTGCCAGCAGCCCCCAGGGTCGGAACACTGAAGCTTTCTTT. It is translated as CASSPQGRNTEAFF.